The clone carrying this T cell receptor beta chain has a single count. Trimming stripped 3 bases from V and 1 base from J, with 13 bases between. This CDR3 is built from 15 residues. CDR1 and CDR2 from the germline V gene are SGHRS and YFSETQ. The data derive from a study of blood T cell repertoires in COVID-19. Profiling relied on immunoSEQ multiplex PCR, and the TCRdb table lists in-frame clones only, not all of them. The sample shows a few hundred thousand clones, approximately 80% of them seen only once. This sequence was found in a man between 60 and 75 years old with acute or convalescent COVID-19. The sample was peripheral blood. The chain is built from TRBV5-1 and TRBJ2-5; D is possibly TRBD2 (7 bases). The CDR3 loop reads CASSWGRGTQETQYF. The CDR3 bases are TGCGCCAGCAGCTGGGGGCGGGGGACCCAAGAGACCCAGTACTTC.